Listed here are 8 T cell receptor beta chains from one sample, sequenced in a study of CD8 T cells in Susac syndrome (dated by TCRdb to the late 2010s). To prepare the library, the immunoSEQ multiplex PCR assay was applied. RNA was extracted using the RNeasy kit, and roughly 0.45 to 1 microgram was reverse transcribed with random hexamers. TCRdb applied fastp at Q25 and MiXCR to the public reads, then kept only in-frame beta chains. Each CDR3 protein appears once, grouped with its most common genes and DNA. Counted in this sample were some 180,000 distinct CDR3 sequences; over 85% of them appeared once. The ten most abundant clones make up around 0.11% of the sample. The sequenced material came from CD4+ T cells from PBMCs. The receptor source for this set is a human donor in good health.

The chain uses TRBV20-1 and TRBJ1-5; D ambiguous. The CDR3 is 13 residues long. CDR1 is DFQATT and CDR2 is SNEGSKA in the germline V gene (reference sequence). Trimming took off 1 base at V and 4 bases at J, with 8 bases between the two ends. The CDR3 here is CSARGGWNQPQHF. CDR3 sequence (DNA): TGCAGTGCTAGAGGAGGGTGGAATCAGCCCCAGCATTTT.

V gene TRBV4-3 combines with J gene TRBJ2-1, with 9 bases lining up with TRBD2. This CDR3 has 15 amino acids. The V gene end was trimmed by 4 bases and the J gene end by 0 bases; junction bases not matched to a gene: 1. Germline CDR1 and CDR2: LGHNA and YSLEER. CDR3 nucleotides: TGCGCCAGCAGCCCTAGCGGGACCTCCTACAATGAGCAGTTCTTC. Encoded protein: CASSPSGTSYNEQFF.

The chain carries TRBV20-1 and TRBJ1-5, with 8 bases aligning to TRBD1. Germline trimming cut 3 bases from V and 6 bases from J; bases unmatched to any gene: 7. CDR1 and CDR2 from the germline V gene are DFQATT and SNEGSKA (reference sequence). CDR3 length: 14 amino acids. The CDR3 sequence: CSARGDRGGQPQHF. The CDR3 coding sequence is TGCAGTGCTAGGGGTGACAGGGGAGGTCAGCCCCAGCATTTT.

This clonotype was picked up a small number of times. This chain uses TRBV7-9 with TRBJ2-7; D unclear. V shed 1 base and J shed 3 bases, with 7 bases lying between them. The CDR3 runs 13 residues. The germline V gene encodes CDR1 SEHNR and CDR2 FQNEAQ (reference sequence). This CDR3 reads CASSLGPGYEQYF. CDR3 coding DNA: TGTGCCAGCAGCTTAGGGCCCGGCTACGAGCAGTACTTC. Full variable domain (outside the CDR3, taken from reference TRBV7-9 and TRBJ2-7): DTGVSQNPRHKITKRGQNVTFRCDPISEHNRLYWYRQTLGQGPEFLTYFQNEAQLEKSRLLSDRFSAERPKGSFSTLEIQRTEQGDSAMYLCASSLGPGYEQYFGPGTRLTVT.

V and J are TRBV20-1 and TRBJ2-1; perhaps TRBD1 as D (5 bases). The CDR3 is 12 amino acids. Germline V lookup: CDR1 DFQATT, CDR2 SNEGSKA (reference sequence). With 4 bases removed from V and 13 bases from J, the gap between germline ends came to 17 bases. In DNA, the CDR3 is TGCAGTGCTACGGACCACAGGCTTACTCAGTTCTTC. This encodes CSATDHRLTQFF.

The rearrangement uses TRBV30 and TRBJ2-1; D gene ambiguous. The germline V and J ends were trimmed by 2 bases and 5 bases, with 13 bases remaining between them. Germline CDR1 GTSNPN, CDR2 SVGIG (reference sequence). CDR3 size: 14 residues. CDR3 in amino acids: CAWSPDRWDNEQFF. DNA for the CDR3: TGTGCCTGGAGTCCGGACCGTTGGGACAATGAGCAGTTCTTC.

The CDR3 is CASYDRSSYEQYF. CDR3 bases: TGTGCCAGCTATGACAGGAGCTCCTACGAGCAGTACTTC. V is TRBV6-5 and J is TRBJ2-7; maybe TRBD1 (6 bases). V was trimmed by 8 bases and J by 0 bases, leaving 11 bases between them. CDR1 is MNHEY and CDR2 is SVGAGI in the germline V gene. The CDR3 is made up of 13 amino acids.

The chain uses TRBV5-1 and TRBJ2-3; 8 nucleotides match TRBD2. CDR3 size: 15 residues. The ends lost 2 bases at V and 2 bases at J; junction bases unmatched: 4. Germline V lookup: CDR1 SGHRS, CDR2 YFSETQ. The CDR3 region is CASSFIAGNTDTQYF. CDR3 coding DNA: TGCGCCAGCAGCTTTATAGCGGGGAACACAGATACGCAGTATTTT.